What follows are 7 T cell receptor beta chains derived from one specimen sequenced in a study of OX40 agonist ivuxolimab in advanced cancers. Clones were read by immunoSEQ multiplex PCR, and TCRdb kept only the in-frame ones, dropping some. This table has about 100,000 clones, less than 95% appearing once. The sample here was CD4+ or CD8+ T cells sorted from blood, taken in a trial of the OX40 agonist ivuxolimab. These TCRs come from an adult with an advanced solid tumor such as melanoma, head and neck, liver or kidney cancer.

The rearrangement uses TRBV7-2 and TRBJ2-1; D is perhaps TRBD2 (6 bases). The CDR3 is 14 amino acids. The germline V and J ends were trimmed by 1 base and 7 bases, with 11 bases remaining between them. Germline V gives CDR1 SGHTA, CDR2 FQGNSA. The CDR3 nucleotides read TGTGCCAGCAGCTTAGGCGGGACCCGAAATGAGCAGTTCTTC. This encodes CASSLGGTRNEQFF. The full variable domain, in which reference TRBV7-2 and TRBJ2-1 provide the parts outside the CDR3, is GAGVSQSPSNKVTEKGKDVELRCDPISGHTALYWYRQSLGQGLEFLIYFQGNSAPDKSGLPSDRFSAERTGGSVSTLTIQRTQQEDSAVYLCASSLGGTRNEQFFGPGTRLTVL.

V and J are TRBV5-1 and TRBJ2-1, with D perhaps TRBD1 (6 bases). This CDR3 contains 14 residues. V dropped 0 bases and J dropped 3 bases, with 7 bases sitting between them. In germline, CDR1 is SGHRS, CDR2 YFSETQ. The DNA for the CDR3 is TGCGCCAGCAGCTTGGGGGACAACTACAATGAGCAGTTCTTC. This translates into CASSLGDNYNEQFF.

The rearrangement uses TRBV28 and TRBJ1-4; 7 bases match TRBD1. The V segment lost 2 bases and the J segment 7 bases; nucleotides outside the gene matches: 7. CDR3 length: 15 residues. In germline, CDR1 is MDHEN, CDR2 SYDVKM. The CDR3 reads CASSLPGQAPEKLFF. The CDR3 nucleotides read TGTGCCAGCAGTTTACCAGGACAGGCCCCTGAAAAACTGTTTTTT.

The V gene is TRBV5-5, the J gene TRBJ2-7; 10 positions agree with TRBD1. The germline V gene encodes CDR1 SGHKS and CDR2 YYEKEE (reference sequence). The V gene end was trimmed by 5 bases and the J gene end by 2 bases; junction bases not matched to a gene: 7. The length of the CDR3 is 15 residues. CDR3 bases: TGTGCCAGCAGATTCCCCGGGACAGGGGCCTACGAGCAGTACTTC. Residues: CASRFPGTGAYEQYF.

CDR3 sequence (DNA): TGTGCCAGCAGCTTAGATAGCGGGAGATCTAACTACGAGCAGTACTTC. It translates to CASSLDSGRSNYEQYF. The chain employs TRBV7-2 and TRBJ2-7, with 9 bases fitting TRBD2. Trimming took 1 base from V and 3 from J; bases not matched to a gene: 7. The CDR3 totals 16 residues. Germline CDR1 reads SGHTA; CDR2 reads FQGNSA.

The chain recombines TRBV6-5 with TRBJ2-1, with 8 bases identical to TRBD2. The CDR3 is 15 amino acids. V shed 7 bases and J 6 bases; nucleotides not matched to a gene: 11. The germline V gene has CDR1 MNHEY and CDR2 SVGAGI. The CDR3 spells CASKREGGLANEQFF. DNA for the CDR3: TGTGCCAGCAAACGGGAGGGGGGGCTTGCCAATGAGCAGTTCTTC.

The chain uses TRBV6-5 and TRBJ2-2; D is unclear. Trimming left V 8 bases short and J 4 bases short, with 17 bases between. The CDR3 is made up of 15 amino acids. The germline V gene encodes CDR1 MNHEY and CDR2 SVGAGI. The DNA of the CDR3 is TGTGCCAGCGCAGTTTACGGGCTCATCACCGGGGAGCTGTTTTTT. Translating gives CASAVYGLITGELFF.